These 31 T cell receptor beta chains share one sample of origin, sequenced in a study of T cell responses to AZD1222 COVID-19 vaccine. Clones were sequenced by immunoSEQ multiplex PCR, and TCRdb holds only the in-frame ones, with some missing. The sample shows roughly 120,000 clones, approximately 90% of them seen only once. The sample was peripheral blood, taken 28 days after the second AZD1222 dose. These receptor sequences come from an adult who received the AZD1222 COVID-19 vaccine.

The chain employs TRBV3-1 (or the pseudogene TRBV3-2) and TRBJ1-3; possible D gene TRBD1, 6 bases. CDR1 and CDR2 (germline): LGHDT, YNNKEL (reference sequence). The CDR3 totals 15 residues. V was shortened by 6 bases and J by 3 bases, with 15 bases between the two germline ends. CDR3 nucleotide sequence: TGTGCCAGCAGAAAAGAGACAGGCTTTGGAAACACCATATATTTT. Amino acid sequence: CASRKETGFGNTIYF.

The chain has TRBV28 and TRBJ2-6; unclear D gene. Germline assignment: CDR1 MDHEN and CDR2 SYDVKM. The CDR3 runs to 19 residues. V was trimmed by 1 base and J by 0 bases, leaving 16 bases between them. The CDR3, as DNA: TGTGCCAGCAGTTTATCCCTAACGGAAGGATCCTCTGGGGCCAACGTCCTGACTTTC. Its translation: CASSLSLTEGSSGANVLTF.

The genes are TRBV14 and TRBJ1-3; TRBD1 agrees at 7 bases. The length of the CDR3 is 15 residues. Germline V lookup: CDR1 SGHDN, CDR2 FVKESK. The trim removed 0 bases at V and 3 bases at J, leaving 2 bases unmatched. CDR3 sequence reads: CASSQDRGLGNTIYF. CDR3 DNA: TGTGCCAGCAGCCAAGATAGGGGGCTTGGAAACACCATATATTTT.

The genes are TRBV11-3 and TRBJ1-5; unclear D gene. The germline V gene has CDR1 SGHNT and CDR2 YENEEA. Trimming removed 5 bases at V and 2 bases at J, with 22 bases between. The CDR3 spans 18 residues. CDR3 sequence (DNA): TGTGCCAGCAGCCCCGTACTATTGGGGATTTTCGGCAATCAGCCCCAGCATTTT. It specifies CASSPVLLGIFGNQPQHF.

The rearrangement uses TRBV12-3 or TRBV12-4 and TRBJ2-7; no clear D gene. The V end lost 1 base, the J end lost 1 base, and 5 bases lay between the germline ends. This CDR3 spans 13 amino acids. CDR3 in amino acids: CASSLGSSYEQYF. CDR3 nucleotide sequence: TGTGCCAGCAGTTTAGGCAGTTCCTACGAGCAGTACTTC.

CDR3 DNA: TGTGCCAGCAGTTTATGGTTTTCTAATGATTCACCCCTCCACTTT. Its translation: CASSLWFSNDSPLHF. The chain is built from TRBV28 and TRBJ1-6; D gene ambiguous. The germline V gene has CDR1 MDHEN and CDR2 SYDVKM. The CDR3 totals 15 residues. Between the trimmed V and J ends, which lost 0 bases and 8 bases, there was a span of 11 bases. Drawing the rest from reference TRBV28 and TRBJ1-6, the complete variable domain is DVKVTQSSRYLVKRTGEKVFLECVQDMDHENMFWYRQDPGLGLRLIYFSYDVKMKEKGDIPEGYSVSREKKERFSLILESASTNQTSMYLCASSLWFSNDSPLHFGNGTRLTVT.

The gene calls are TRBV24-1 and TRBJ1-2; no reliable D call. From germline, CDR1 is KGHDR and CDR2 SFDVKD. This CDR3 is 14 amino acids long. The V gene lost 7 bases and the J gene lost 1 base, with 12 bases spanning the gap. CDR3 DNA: TGTGCCACCAGCGGAGCCCCAAGTAACTATGGCTACACCTTC. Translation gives CATSGAPSNYGYTF.

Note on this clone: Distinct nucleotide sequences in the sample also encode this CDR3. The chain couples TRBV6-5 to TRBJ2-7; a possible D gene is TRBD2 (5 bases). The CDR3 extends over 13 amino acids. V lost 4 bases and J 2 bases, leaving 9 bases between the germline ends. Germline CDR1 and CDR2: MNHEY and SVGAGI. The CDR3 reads CASSSDGTYEQYF. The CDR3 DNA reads TGTGCCAGCAGTTCGGACGGGACCTACGAGCAGTACTTC.

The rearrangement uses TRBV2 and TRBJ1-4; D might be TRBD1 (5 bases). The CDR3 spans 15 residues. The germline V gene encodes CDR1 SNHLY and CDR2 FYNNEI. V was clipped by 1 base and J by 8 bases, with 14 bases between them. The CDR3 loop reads CASSEDSGSGEKLFF. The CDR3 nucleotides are TGTGCCAGCAGTGAAGATTCAGGGTCTGGCGAAAAACTGTTTTTT.

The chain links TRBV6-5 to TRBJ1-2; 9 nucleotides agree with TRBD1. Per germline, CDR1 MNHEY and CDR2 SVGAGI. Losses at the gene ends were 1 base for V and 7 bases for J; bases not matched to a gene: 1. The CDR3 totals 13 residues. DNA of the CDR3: TGTGCCAGCAGTTACTGGGGACAGGGTGGCTACACCTTC. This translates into CASSYWGQGGYTF.

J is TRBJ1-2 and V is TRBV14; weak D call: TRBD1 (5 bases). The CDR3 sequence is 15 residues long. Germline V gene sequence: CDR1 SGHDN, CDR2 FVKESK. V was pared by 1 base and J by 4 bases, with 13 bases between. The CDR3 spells CASSQVPTDFYGYTF. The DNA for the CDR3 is TGTGCCAGCAGCCAAGTGCCGACAGATTTCTATGGCTACACCTTC.

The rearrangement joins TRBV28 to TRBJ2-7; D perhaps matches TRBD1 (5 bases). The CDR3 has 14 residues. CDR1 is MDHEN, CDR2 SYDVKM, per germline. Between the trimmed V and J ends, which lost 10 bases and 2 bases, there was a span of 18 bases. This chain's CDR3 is CATHPLGRAYEQYF. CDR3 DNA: TGTGCCACCCACCCCCTCGGCAGGGCCTACGAGCAGTACTTC. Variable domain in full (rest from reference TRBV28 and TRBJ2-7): DVKVTQSSRYLVKRTGEKVFLECVQDMDHENMFWYRQDPGLGLRLIYFSYDVKMKEKGDIPEGYSVSREKKERFSLILESASTNQTSMYLCATHPLGRAYEQYFGPGTRLTVT.

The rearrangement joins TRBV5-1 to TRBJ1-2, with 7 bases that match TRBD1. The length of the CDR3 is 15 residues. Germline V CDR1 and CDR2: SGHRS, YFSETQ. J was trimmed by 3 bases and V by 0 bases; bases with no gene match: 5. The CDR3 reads CASSLVVTGDYGYTF. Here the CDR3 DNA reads TGCGCCAGCAGCTTGGTGGTAACAGGGGACTATGGCTACACCTTC.

For the CDR3, the DNA is TGTGCCAGCAGCCCCGGACTAGCTGGTGAGCAGTACTTC. Protein sequence: CASSPGLAGEQYF. The chain couples TRBV7-8 to TRBJ2-7, with 8 bases lining up with TRBD2. Trimming took 5 bases from V and 7 from J; bases not matched to a gene: 7. The germline gives CDR1 SGHVS, CDR2 FQNEAQ. This CDR3 spans 13 amino acids.

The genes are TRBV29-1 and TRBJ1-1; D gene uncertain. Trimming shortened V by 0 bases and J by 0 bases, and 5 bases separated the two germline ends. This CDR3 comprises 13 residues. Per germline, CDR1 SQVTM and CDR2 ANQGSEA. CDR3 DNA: TGCAGCGTTGAAGAGGACCTGAACACTGAAGCTTTCTTT. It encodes CSVEEDLNTEAFF.

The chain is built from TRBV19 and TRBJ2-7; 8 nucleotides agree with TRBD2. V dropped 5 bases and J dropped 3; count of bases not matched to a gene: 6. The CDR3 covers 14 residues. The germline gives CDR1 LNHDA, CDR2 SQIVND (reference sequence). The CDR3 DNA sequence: TGTGCCAGTAGTTCAGCGGGGGATAACTACGAGCAGTACTTC. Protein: CASSSAGDNYEQYF.

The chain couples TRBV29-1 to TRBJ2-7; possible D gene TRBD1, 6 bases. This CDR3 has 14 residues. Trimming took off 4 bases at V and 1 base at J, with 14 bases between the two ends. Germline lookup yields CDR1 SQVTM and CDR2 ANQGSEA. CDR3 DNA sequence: TGCAGCGTTGGCAGGGGACGCACGTCCTACGAGCAGTACTTC. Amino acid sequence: CSVGRGRTSYEQYF.

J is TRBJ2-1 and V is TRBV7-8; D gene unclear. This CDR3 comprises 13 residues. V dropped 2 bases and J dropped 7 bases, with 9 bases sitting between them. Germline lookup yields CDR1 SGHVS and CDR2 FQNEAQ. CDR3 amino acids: CASSLSFVNEQFF. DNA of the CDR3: TGTGCCAGCAGCTTATCGTTCGTAAATGAGCAGTTCTTC.

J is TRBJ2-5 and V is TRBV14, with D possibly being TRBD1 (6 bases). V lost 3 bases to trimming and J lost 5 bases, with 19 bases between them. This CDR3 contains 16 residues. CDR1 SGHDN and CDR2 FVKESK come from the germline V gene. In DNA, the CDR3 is TGTGCCAGCAGCCAGAACTGGGGGCCTACCCGGGAGACCCAGTACTTC. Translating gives CASSQNWGPTRETQYF.

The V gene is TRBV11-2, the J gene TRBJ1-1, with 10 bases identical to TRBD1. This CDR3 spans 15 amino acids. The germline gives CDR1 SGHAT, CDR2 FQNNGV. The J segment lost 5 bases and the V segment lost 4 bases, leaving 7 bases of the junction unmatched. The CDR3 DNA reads TGTGCCAGCAGCTATCGACAGGGGGCCGGGACTGAAGCTTTCTTT. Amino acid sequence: CASSYRQGAGTEAFF.

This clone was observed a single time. Written as DNA, the CDR3 is TGTGCCAGCAGCAGATGGGAGAACTATGGCTACACCTTC. The encoded protein is CASSRWENYGYTF. The gene calls are TRBV7-9 and TRBJ1-2, with D hard to call. CDR1 is SEHNR and CDR2 is FQNEAQ in the germline V gene (reference sequence). The CDR3 runs 13 residues. Trimming stripped 5 bases from V and 2 bases from J, with 9 bases between.

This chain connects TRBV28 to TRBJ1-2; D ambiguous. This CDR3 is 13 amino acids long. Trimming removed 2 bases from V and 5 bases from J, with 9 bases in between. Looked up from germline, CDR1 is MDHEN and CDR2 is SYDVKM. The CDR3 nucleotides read TGTGCCAGCAGTTTAAGACAAACTTATGGCTACACCTTC. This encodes CASSLRQTYGYTF.

The CDR3 sequence: CASSPKTGGYGYTF. CDR3 nucleotide sequence: TGTGCCAGCAGCCCAAAGACAGGGGGCTATGGCTACACCTTC. This chain joins TRBV5-4 and TRBJ1-2, with 9 bases fitting TRBD1. V trimming: 4 bases; J trimming: 4 bases; junction bases outside the gene matches: 5. CDR1 and CDR2 from the germline V gene are SGHNT and YYREEE (reference sequence). The CDR3 covers 14 residues.

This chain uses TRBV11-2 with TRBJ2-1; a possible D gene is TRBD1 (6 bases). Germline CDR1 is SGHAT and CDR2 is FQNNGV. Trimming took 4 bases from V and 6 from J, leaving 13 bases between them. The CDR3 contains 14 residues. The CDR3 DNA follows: TGTGCCAGCAGCTCCCTTGGGGGCCGCAATGAGCAGTTCTTC. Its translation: CASSSLGGRNEQFF.

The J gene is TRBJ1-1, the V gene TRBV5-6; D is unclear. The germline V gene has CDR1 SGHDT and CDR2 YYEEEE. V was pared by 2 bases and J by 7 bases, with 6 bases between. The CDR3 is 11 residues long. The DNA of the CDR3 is TGTGCCAGCAGCTTTGACGGTGAAGCTTTCTTT. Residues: CASSFDGEAFF.

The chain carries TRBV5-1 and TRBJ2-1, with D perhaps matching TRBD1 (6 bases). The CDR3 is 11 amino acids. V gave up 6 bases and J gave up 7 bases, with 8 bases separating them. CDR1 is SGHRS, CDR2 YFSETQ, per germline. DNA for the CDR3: TGCGCCAGCACAGGGGATAATGAGCAGTTCTTC. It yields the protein CASTGDNEQFF.

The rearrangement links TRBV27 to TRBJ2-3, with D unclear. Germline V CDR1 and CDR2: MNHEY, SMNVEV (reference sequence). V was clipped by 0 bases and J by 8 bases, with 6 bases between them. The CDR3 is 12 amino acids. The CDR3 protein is CASSLSKGTQYF. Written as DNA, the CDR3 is TGTGCCAGCAGTTTATCGAAGGGTACGCAGTATTTT.

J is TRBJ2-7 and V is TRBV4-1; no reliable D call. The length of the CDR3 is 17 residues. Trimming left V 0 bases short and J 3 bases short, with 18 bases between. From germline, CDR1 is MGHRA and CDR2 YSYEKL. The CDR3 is CASSQDLGSPSYYEQYF. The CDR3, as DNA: TGCGCCAGCAGCCAAGATCTTGGGTCACCCTCTTACTACGAGCAGTACTTC.

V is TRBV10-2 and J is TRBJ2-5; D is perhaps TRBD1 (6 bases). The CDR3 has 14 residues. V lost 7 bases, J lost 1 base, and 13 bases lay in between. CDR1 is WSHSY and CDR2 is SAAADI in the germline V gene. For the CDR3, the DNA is TGCGCCAGCAAACCGGGACACAGCCAAGAGACCCAGTACTTC. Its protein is CASKPGHSQETQYF.

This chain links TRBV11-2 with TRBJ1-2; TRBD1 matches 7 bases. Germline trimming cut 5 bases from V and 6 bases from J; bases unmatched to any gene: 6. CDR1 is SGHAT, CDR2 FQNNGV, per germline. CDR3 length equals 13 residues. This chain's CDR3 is CASSKTGVDGYTF. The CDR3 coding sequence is TGTGCCAGCAGCAAAACAGGGGTAGATGGCTACACCTTC.

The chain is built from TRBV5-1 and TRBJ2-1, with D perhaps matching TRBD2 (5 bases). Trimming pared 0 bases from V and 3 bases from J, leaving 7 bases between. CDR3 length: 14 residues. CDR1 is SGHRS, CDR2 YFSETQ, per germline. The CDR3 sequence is CASSLGELYNEQFF. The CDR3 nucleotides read TGCGCCAGCAGCTTGGGGGAGCTCTACAATGAGCAGTTCTTC.